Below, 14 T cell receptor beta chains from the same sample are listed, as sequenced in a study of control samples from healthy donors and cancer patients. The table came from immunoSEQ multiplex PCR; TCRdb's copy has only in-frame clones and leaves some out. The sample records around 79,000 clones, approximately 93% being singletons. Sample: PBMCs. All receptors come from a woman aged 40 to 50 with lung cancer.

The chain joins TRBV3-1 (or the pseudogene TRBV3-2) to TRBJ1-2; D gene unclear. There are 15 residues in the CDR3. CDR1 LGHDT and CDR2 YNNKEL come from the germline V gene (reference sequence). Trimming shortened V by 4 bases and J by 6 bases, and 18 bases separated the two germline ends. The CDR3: CASSLNDVRGHGYTF. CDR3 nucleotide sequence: TGTGCCAGCAGCCTGAATGACGTCCGAGGGCATGGCTACACCTTC.

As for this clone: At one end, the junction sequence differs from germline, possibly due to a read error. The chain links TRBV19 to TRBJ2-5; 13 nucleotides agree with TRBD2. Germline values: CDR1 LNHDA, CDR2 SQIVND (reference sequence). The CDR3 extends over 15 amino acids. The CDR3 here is CASSPRLGLAGPINF. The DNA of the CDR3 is TGTGCCAGTAGTCCCCGCCTGGGACTAGCGGGACCTATAAACTTC.

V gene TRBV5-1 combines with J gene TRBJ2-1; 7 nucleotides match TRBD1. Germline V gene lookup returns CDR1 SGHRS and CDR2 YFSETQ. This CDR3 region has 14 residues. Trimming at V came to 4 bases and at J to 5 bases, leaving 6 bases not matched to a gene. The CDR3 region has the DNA TGCGCCAGCAGCCTGACAGGGACCAACAATGAGCAGTTCTTC. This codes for CASSLTGTNNEQFF.

CDR3 residues: CASSSPRGGAGAKNIQYF. CDR3 DNA sequence: TGCGCCAGCAGCTCGCCAAGGGGGGGGGCCGGTGCCAAAAACATTCAGTACTTC. The chain recombines TRBV5-1 with TRBJ2-4; D possibly corresponds to TRBD2 (7 bases). Trimming shortened V by 3 bases and J by 1 base, and 20 bases separated the two germline ends. Per germline, CDR1 SGHRS and CDR2 YFSETQ. The CDR3 consists of 18 residues.

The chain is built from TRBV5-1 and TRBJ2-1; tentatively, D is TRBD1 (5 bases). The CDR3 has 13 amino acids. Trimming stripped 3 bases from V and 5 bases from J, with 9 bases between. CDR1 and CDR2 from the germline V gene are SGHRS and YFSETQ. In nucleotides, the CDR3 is TGCGCCAGCAGCTGGCAGGGCCACAATGAGCAGTTCTTC. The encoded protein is CASSWQGHNEQFF.

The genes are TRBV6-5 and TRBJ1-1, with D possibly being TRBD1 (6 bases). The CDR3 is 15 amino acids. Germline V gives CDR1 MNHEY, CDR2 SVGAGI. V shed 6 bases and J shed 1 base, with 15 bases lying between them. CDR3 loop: CASSRGSDRNTEAFF. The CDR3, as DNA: TGTGCCAGCAGCCGAGGGTCGGACAGGAACACTGAAGCTTTCTTT.

The CDR3 sequence is CASSPLAGQGMTEAFF. Written as DNA, the CDR3 is TGTGCCAGTAGTCCCCTCGCGGGACAGGGGATGACTGAAGCTTTCTTT. The rearrangement links TRBV19 to TRBJ1-1; 10 bases are shared with TRBD1. V lost 5 bases and J lost 5; bases outside the gene matches: 11. Germline CDR1 reads LNHDA; CDR2 reads SQIVND (reference sequence). The CDR3 runs 16 residues.

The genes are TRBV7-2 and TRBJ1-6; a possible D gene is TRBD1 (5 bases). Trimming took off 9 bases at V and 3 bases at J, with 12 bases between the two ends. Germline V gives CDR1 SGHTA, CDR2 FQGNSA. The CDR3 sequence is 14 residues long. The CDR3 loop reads CASGAGGYNSPLHF. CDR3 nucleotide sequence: TGTGCCAGTGGCGCGGGGGGCTATAATTCACCCCTCCACTTT. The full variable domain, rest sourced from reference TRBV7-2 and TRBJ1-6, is GAGVSQSPSNKVTEKGKDVELRCDPISGHTALYWYRQSLGQGLEFLIYFQGNSAPDKSGLPSDRFSAERTGGSVSTLTIQRTQQEDSAVYLCASGAGGYNSPLHFGNGTRLTVT.

The CDR3 DNA reads as TGTGCCAGTAGTATAGCGGGGGGCTACGGTGTTGAAAAACTGTTTTTT. This encodes CASSIAGGYGVEKLFF. This chain connects TRBV19 to TRBJ1-4; weak D call: TRBD1 (6 bases). This CDR3 region has 16 residues. V lost 1 base to trimming and J lost 7 bases, with 16 bases between them. In germline, CDR1 is LNHDA, CDR2 SQIVND (reference sequence).

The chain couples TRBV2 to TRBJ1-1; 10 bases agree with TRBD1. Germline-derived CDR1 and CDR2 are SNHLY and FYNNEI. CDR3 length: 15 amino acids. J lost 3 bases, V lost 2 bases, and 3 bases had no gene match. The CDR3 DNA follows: TGTGCCAGCAGTGAATTGGGACAGGGGTACACTGAAGCTTTCTTT. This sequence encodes CASSELGQGYTEAFF.

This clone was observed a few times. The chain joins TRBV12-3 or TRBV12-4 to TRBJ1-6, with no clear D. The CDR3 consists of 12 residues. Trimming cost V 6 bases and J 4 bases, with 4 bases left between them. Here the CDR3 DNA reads TGTGCCAGCAGCCTTTATAATTCACCCCTCCACTTT. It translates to CASSLYNSPLHF.

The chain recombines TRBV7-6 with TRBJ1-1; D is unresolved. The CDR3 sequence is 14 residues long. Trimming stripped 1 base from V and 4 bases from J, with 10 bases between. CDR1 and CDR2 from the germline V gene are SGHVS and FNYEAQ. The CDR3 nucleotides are TGTGCCAGCAGCTTAGAATCGAGAGGCACTGAAGCTTTCTTT. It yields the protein CASSLESRGTEAFF.

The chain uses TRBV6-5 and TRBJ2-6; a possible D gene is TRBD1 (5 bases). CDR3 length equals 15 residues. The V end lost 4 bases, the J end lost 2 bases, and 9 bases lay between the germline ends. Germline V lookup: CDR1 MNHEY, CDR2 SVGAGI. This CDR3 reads CASSFRAAGANVLTF. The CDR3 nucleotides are TGTGCCAGCAGTTTCAGGGCGGCTGGGGCCAACGTCCTGACTTTC.

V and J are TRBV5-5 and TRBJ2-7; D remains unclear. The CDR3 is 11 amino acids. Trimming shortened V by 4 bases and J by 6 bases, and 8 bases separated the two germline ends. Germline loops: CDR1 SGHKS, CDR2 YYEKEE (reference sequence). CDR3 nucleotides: TGTGCCAGCAGCCCCCCGGGCGAGCAGTACTTC. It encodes CASSPPGEQYF.